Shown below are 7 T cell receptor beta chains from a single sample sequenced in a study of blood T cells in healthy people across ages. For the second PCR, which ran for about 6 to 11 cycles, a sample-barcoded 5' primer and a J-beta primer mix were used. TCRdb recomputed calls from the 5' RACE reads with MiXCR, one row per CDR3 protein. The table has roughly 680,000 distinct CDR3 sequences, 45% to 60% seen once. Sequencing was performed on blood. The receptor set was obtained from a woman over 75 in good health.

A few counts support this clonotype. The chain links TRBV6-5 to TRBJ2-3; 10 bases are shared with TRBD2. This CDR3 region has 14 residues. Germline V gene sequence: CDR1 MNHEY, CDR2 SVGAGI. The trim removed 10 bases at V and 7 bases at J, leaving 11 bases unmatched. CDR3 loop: CAIRAGGPVNTQYF. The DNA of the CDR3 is TGTGCCATCCGAGCGGGGGGGCCTGTGAATACGCAGTATTTT.

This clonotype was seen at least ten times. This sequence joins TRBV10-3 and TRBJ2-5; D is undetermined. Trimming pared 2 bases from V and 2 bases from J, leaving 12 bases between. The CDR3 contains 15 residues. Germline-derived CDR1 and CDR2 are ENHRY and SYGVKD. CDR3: CAISETRDAQETQYF. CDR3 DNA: TGTGCCATCAGTGAGACCCGCGACGCACAAGAGACCCAGTACTTC.

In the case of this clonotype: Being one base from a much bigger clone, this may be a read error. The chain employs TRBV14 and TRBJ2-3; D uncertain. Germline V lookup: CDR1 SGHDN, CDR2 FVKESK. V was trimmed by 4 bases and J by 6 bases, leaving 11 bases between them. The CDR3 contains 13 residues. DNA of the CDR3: TGTGCCAGCAGCCGAGGCCATAAGGATACGCAGTATTTT. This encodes CASSRGHKDTQYF.

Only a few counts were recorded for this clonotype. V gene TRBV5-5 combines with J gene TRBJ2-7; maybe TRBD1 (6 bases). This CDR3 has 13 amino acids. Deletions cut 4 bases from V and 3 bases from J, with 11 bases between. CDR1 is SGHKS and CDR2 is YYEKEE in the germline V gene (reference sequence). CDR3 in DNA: TGTGCCAGCAGCCCCTCAGGGGACTACGAGCAGTACTTC. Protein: CASSPSGDYEQYF.

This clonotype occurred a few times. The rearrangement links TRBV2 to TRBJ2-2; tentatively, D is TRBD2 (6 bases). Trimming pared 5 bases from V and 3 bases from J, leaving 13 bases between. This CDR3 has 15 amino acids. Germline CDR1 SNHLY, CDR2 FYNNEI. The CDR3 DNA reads TGTGCCAGCAGTCCATTTCCGGGGGACACCGGGGAGCTGTTTTTT. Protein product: CASSPFPGDTGELFF.

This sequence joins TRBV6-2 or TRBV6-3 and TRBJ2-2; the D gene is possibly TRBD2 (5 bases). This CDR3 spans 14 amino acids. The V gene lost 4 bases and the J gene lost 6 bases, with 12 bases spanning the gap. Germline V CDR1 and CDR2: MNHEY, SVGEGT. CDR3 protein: CASSSHSESGELFF. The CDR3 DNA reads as TGTGCCAGCAGTTCGCATAGCGAATCCGGGGAGCTGTTTTTT.

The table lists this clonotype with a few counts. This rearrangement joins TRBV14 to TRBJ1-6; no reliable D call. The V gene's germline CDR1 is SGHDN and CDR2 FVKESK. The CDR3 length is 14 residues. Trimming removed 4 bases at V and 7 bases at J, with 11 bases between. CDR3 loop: CASSLRTGNSPLHF. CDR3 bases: TGTGCCAGCAGCCTCCGGACGGGAAATTCACCCCTCCACTTT.